This T cell receptor beta chain was recovered during a study of blood T cell repertoires in COVID-19. Turning to the study itself: Sites in the United States, Italy and Spain provided acute and convalescent COVID-19 samples. From T cells, B-cell-depleted T cells, or PBMCs came the material, which was cDNA or gDNA.

The V gene end was trimmed by 4 bases and the J gene end by 6 bases; junction bases not matched to a gene: 6. The CDR3 has 15 residues. Germline CDR1 reads MNHEY; CDR2 reads SVGAGI. Participants, roughly 18 to 90 years old, spanned around 26 US areas. Assignment of participants to cohorts was predicated upon participant-reported clinical history. Measured with immunoSEQ multiplex PCR; TCRdb has only the in-frame clones, and not every one. This table has around 220,000 clones, 87% appearing once. The chain combines TRBV6-5 with TRBJ2-2, with 9 positions matching TRBD1. This TCR was recovered from a woman aged 25-40 years with acute COVID-19. Sequencing input: PBMCs or T cells enriched from blood (not recorded which). The CDR3 nucleotides are TGTGCCAGCAGTTCCTTAGGGACAGGGCCCGGGGAGCTGTTTTTT. Translating gives CASSSLGTGPGELFF.